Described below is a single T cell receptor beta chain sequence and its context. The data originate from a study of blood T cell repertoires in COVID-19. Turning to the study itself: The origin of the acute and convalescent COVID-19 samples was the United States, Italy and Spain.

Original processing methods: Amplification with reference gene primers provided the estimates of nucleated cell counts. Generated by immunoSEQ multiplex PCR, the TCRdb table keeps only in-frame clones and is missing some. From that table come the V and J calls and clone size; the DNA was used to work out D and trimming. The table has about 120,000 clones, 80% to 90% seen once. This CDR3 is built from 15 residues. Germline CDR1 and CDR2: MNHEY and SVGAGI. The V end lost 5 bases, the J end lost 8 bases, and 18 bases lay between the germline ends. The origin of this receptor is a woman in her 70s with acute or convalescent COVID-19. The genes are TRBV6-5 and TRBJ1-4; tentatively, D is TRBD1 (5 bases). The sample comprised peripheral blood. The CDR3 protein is CASSQTDRGSEKLFF. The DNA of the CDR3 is TGTGCCAGCAGTCAGACCGACAGAGGTTCAGAAAAACTGTTTTTT.